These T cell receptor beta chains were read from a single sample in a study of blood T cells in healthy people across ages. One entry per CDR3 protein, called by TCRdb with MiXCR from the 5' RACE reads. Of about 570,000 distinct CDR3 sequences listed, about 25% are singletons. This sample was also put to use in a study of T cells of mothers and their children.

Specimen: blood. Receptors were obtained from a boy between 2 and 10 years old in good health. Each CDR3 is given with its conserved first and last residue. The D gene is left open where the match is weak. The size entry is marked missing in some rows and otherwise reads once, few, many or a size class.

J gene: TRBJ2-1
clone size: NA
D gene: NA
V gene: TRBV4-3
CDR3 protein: CASSQQGGGTYNEQFF
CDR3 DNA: TGCGCCAGCAGCCAGCAGGGGGGGGGAACCTACAATGAGCAGTTCTTC

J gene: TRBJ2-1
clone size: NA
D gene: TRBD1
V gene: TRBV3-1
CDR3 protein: CASSQVGQGSYNEQFF
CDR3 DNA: TGTGCCAGCAGCCAAGTCGGACAGGGGTCCTACAATGAGCAGTTCTTC

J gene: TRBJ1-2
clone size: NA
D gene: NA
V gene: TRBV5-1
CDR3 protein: CASSLDITYGYTF
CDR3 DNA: TGCGCCAGCAGCTTGGATATCACCTATGGCTACACCTTC

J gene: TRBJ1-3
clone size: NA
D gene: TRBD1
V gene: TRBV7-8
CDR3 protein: CASSLYRGSSSGNTVYF
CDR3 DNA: TGTGCCAGCAGCTTATACAGGGGATCGAGCTCTGGAAACACCGTATATTTT

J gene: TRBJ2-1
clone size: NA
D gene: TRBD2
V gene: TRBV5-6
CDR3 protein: CASSFTSGFLGSYNEQFF
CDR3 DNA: TGTGCCAGCAGCTTTACTAGCGGGTTCCTCGGGTCCTACAATGAGCAGTTCTTC

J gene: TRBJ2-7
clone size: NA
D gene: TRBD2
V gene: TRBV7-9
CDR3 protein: CASSFGLAGETYEQYF
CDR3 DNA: TGTGCCAGCAGCTTTGGACTAGCGGGAGAAACCTACGAGCAGTACTTC

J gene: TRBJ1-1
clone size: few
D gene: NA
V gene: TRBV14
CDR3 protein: CASSQAGHRMAFF
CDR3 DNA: TGTGCCAGCAGCCAAGCTGGGCACAGGATGGCTTTCTTT

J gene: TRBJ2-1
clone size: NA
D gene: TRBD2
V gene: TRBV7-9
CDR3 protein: CASSSTSGRADEQFF
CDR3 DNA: TGTGCCAGCAGCTCGACTAGCGGGAGGGCCGATGAGCAGTTCTTC

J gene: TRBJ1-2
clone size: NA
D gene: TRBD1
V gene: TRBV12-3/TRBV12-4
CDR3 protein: CASRTGPNYGYTF
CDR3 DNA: TGTGCCAGCAGGACAGGGCCTAACTATGGCTACACCTTC

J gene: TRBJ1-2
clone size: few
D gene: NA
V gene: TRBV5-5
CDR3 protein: CASRSPGEGYGYTF
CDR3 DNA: TGTGCCAGCAGATCCCCGGGTGAAGGCTATGGCTACACCTTC

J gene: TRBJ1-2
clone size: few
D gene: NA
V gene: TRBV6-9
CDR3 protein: CASSTGPKNYGYTF
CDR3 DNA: TGTGCCAGCAGTACGGGCCCGAAAAACTATGGCTACACCTTC

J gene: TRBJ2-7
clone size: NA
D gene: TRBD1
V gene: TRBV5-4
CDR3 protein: CASSLGGMGQIYEQYF
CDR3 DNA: TGTGCCAGCAGCTTAGGTGGGATGGGACAGATCTACGAGCAGTACTTC

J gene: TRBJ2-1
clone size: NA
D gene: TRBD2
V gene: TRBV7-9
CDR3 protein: CASRGLGLEQFF
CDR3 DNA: TGTGCCAGCAGAGGTTTGGGACTAGAGCAGTTCTTC

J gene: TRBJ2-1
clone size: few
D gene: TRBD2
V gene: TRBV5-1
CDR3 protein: CASSSHPRASGPNEQFF
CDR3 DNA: TGCGCCAGCAGTTCACATCCCCGGGCTAGCGGGCCGAATGAGCAGTTCTTC

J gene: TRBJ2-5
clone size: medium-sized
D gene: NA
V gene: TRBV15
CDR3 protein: CATSRDIRGYQETQYF
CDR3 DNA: TGTGCCACCAGCAGAGATATTAGGGGGTACCAAGAGACCCAGTACTTC

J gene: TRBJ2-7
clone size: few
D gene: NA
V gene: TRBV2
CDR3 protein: CASSPGPTSEQYF
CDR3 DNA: TGTGCCAGCAGTCCGGGACCAACCTCCGAGCAGTACTTC

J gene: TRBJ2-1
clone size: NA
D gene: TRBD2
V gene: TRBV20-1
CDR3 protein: CSARTSGGPPFF
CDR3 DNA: TGCAGTGCTAGAACTAGCGGAGGACCCCCGTTCTTC

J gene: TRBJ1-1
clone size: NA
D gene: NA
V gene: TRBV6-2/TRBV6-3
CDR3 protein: CASEDSRRTEAFF
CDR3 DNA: TGTGCCAGCGAGGACAGCCGTCGAACTGAAGCTTTCTTT

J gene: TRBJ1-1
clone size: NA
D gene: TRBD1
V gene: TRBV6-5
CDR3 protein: CASSDRGPRGFHTEAFF
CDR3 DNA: TGTGCCAGCAGCGACAGGGGGCCACGCGGGTTTCACACTGAAGCTTTCTTT

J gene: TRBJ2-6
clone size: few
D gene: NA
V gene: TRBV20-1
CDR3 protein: CSATPRSISGANVLTF
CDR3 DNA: TGCAGCGCTACCCCCCGGTCTATCTCTGGGGCCAACGTCCTGACTTTC

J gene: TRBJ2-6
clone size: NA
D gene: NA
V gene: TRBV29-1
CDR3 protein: CSVEQGPGANVLTF
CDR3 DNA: TGCAGCGTTGAACAGGGCCCTGGGGCCAACGTCCTGACTTTC

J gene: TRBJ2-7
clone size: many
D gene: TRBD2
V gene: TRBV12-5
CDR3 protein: CASGLVAGRAPEQYF
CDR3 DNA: TGTGCTAGTGGTTTGGTTGCCGGGAGGGCCCCCGAGCAGTACTTC

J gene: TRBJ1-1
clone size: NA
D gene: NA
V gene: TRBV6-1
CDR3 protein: CASSEAVTFF
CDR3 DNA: TGTGCCAGCAGTGAAGCGGTAACTTTCTTT

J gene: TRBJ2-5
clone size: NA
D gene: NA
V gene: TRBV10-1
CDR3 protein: CASSVGVDETQYF
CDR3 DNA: TGCGCCAGCAGTGTAGGGGTCGACGAGACCCAGTACTTC

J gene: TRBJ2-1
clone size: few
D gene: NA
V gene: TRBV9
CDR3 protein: CASSEADYNEQFF
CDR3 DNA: TGTGCCAGCAGCGAGGCAGATTACAATGAGCAGTTCTTC

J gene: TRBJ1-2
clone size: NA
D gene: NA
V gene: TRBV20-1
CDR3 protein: CSAREGRGDYTF
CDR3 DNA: TGCAGTGCTAGAGAGGGGCGGGGTGACTACACCTTC

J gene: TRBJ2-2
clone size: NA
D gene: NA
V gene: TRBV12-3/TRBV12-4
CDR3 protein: CAGSPTGTGELFF
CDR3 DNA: TGTGCCGGCAGCCCGACCGGGACCGGGGAGCTGTTTTTT

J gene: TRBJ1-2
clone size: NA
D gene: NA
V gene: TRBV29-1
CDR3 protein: CSVETELYGYTF
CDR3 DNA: TGCAGCGTTGAAACAGAACTCTATGGCTACACCTTC